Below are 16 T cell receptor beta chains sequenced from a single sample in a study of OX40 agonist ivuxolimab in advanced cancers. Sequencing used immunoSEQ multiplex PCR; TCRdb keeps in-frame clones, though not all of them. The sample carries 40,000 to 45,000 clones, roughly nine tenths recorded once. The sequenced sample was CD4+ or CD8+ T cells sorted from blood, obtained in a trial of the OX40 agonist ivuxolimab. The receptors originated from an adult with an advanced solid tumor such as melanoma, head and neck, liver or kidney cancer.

CDR3 DNA: TGTGCCAGCAGTTTATCACCAGGGGGAAACTATGGCTACACCTTC. Its protein product is CASSLSPGGNYGYTF. The rearrangement links TRBV27 to TRBJ1-2, with TRBD1 matching over 7 bases. Germline CDR1 is MNHEY and CDR2 is SMNVEV (reference sequence). This CDR3 spans 15 amino acids. V shed 0 bases, J shed 2 bases, and the junction held 3 bases outside the gene matches.

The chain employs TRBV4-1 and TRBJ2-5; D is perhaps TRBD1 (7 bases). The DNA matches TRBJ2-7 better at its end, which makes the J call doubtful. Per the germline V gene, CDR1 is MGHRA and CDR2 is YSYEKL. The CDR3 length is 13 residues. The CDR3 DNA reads TGCGCCAGCAGCCGCGGGACAGAGTACGAGCAGTACTTC. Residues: CASSRGTEYEQYF.

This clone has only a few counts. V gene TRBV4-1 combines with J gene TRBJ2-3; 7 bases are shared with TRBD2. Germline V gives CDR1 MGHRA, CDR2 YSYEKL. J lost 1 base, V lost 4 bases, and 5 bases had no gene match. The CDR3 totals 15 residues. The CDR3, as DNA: TGCGCCAGCAGCCCCGGACTAGTTGGCACAGATACGCAGTATTTT. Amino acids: CASSPGLVGTDTQYF.

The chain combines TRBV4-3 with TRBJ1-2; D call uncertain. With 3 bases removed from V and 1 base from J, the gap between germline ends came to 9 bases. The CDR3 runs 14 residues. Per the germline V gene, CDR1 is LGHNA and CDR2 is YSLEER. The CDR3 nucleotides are TGCGCCAGCAGCCAGGAGAGGTATAACTATGGCTACACCTTC. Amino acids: CASSQERYNYGYTF.

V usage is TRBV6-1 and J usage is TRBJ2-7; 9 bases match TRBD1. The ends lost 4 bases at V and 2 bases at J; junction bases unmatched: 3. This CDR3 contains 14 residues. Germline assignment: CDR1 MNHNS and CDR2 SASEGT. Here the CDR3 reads CASSVGQGTYEQYF. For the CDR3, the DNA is TGTGCCAGCAGTGTAGGACAGGGGACCTACGAGCAGTACTTC.

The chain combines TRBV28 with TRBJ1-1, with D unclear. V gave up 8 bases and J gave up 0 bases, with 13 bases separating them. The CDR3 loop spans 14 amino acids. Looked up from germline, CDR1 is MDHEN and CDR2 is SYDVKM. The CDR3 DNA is TGTGCCAGCGAGAGGGATTCTATGAACACTGAAGCTTTCTTT. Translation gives CASERDSMNTEAFF.

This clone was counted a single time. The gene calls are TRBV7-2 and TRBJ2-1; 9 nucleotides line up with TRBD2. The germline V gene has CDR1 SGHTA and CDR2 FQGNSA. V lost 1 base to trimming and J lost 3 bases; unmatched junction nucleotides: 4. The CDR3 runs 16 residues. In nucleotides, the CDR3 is TGTGCCAGCAGCTTAGTTCCACTAGCGGGCTACAATGAGCAGTTCTTC. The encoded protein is CASSLVPLAGYNEQFF.

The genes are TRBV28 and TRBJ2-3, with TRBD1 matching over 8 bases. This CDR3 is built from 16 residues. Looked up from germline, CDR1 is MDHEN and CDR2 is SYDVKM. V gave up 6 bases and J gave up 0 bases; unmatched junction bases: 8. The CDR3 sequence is CASRTNRDRSTDTQYF. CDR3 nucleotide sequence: TGTGCCAGCAGAACTAACCGGGACAGGAGCACAGATACGCAGTATTTT.

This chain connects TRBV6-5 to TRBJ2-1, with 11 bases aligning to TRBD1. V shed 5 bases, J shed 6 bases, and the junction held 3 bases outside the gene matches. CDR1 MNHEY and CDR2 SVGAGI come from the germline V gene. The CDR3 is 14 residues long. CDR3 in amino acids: CASSDGTGGNEQFF. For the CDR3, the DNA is TGTGCCAGCAGTGACGGGACAGGGGGCAATGAGCAGTTCTTC.

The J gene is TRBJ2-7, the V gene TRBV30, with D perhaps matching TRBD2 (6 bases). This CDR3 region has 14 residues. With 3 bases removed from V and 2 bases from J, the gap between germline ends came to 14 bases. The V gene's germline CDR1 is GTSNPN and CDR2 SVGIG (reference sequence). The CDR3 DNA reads TGTGCCTGGAGCTTATCGGCGGGGACCTACGAGCAGTACTTC. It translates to CAWSLSAGTYEQYF.

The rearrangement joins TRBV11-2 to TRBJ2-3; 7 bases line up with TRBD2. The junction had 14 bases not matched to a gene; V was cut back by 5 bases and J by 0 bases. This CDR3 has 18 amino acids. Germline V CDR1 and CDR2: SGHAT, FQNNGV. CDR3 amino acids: CASSTHPRGGASTDTQYF. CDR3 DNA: TGTGCCAGCAGCACCCACCCCCGGGGAGGGGCCAGCACAGATACGCAGTATTTT. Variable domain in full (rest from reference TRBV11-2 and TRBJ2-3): EAGVAQSPRYKIIEKRQSVAFWCNPISGHATLYWYQQILGQGPKLLIQFQNNGVVDDSQLPKDRFSAERLKGVDSTLKIQPAKLEDSAVYLCASSTHPRGGASTDTQYFGPGTRLTVL.

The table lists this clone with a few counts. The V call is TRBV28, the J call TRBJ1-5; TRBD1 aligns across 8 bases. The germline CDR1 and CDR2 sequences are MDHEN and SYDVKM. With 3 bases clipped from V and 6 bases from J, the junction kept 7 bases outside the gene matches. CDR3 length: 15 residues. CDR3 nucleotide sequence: TGTGCCAGCAGTTTCGGACAGGGATTTCGTCAGCCCCAGCATTTT. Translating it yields CASSFGQGFRQPQHF.

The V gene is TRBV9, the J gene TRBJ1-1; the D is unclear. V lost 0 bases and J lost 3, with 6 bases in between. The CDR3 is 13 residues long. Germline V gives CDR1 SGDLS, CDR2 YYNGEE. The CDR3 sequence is CASSVVEYTEAFF. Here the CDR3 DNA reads TGTGCCAGCAGCGTAGTGGAGTACACTGAAGCTTTCTTT.

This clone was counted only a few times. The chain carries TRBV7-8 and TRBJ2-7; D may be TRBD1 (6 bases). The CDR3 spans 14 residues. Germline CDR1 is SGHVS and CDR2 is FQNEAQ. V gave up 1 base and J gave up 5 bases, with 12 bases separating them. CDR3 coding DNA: TGTGCCAGCAGCTTAGAACAGGGTTTCCACGAGCAGTACTTC. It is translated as CASSLEQGFHEQYF. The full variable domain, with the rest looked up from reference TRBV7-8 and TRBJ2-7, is GAGVSQSPRYKVAKRGQDVALRCDPISGHVSLFWYQQALGQGPEFLTYFQNEAQLDKSGLPSDRFFAERPEGSVSTLKIQRTQQEDSAVYLCASSLEQGFHEQYFGPGTRLTVT.

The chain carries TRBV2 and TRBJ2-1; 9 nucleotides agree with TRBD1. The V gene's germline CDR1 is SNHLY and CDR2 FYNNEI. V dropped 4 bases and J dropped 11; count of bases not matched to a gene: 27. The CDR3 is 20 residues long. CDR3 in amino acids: CASSAPNAFMGTGPPDKQFF. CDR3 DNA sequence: TGTGCCAGCAGTGCTCCTAATGCGTTTATGGGGACAGGGCCGCCAGATAAGCAGTTCTTC.

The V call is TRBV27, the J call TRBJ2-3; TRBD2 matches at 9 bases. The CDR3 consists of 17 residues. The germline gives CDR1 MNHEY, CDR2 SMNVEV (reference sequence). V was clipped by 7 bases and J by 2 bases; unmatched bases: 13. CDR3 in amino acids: CASKLRGRASPTDTQYF. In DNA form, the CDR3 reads TGTGCCAGCAAGTTACGCGGGAGGGCTTCCCCCACAGATACGCAGTATTTT.